This T cell receptor beta chain stems from a study of blood T cell repertoires in COVID-19. The CDR3 spans 16 residues. J gave up 0 bases and V 5 bases, and 6 bases lay outside the gene matches. Germline V CDR1 and CDR2: SGHTA, FQGNSA. Repertoires were generated with immunoSEQ multiplex PCR, while TCRdb's copy carries only in-frame clones and drops some. Here the sample spans about 300,000 clones, 80% to 90% being singletons. The material sequenced was PBMCs or T cells enriched from blood (not recorded which). This rearrangement joins TRBV7-2 to TRBJ1-5; 8 bases fit TRBD1. The TCR comes from a man younger than 40 who had recovered from COVID-19. The CDR3 bases are TGTGCCAGCAGCGGAAACAGGGGGAGTAGCAATCAGCCCCAGCATTTT. Translation gives CASSGNRGSSNQPQHF.